This T cell receptor beta chain was profiled in a study of identifying expanded T cells in peripheral blood. Findings of the study overall: About 1.3 clones differed between technical replicates, versus about 15 and 19 over time.

The CDR3 loop spans 11 amino acids. Germline values: CDR1 KGHSH, CDR2 LQKENI. The V end lost 10 bases, the J end lost 8 bases, and 12 bases lay between the germline ends. This clone has only a few counts. Its antigen is not known. Here immunoSEQ multiplex PCR was the method, and the copy in TCRdb shows in-frame clones only, minus some. The sample lists over 90,000 clones, 88% occurring once. Collection occurred without any documented infections or immune events in donors. Sample: blood. The clonotype originates from a person aged 18-70 years in good health. The rearrangement joins TRBV18 to TRBJ2-1, with D unresolved. The CDR3 DNA reads TGTGCCACCCCCTCAGGCGATGAGCAGTTCTTC. Translation gives CATPSGDEQFF.